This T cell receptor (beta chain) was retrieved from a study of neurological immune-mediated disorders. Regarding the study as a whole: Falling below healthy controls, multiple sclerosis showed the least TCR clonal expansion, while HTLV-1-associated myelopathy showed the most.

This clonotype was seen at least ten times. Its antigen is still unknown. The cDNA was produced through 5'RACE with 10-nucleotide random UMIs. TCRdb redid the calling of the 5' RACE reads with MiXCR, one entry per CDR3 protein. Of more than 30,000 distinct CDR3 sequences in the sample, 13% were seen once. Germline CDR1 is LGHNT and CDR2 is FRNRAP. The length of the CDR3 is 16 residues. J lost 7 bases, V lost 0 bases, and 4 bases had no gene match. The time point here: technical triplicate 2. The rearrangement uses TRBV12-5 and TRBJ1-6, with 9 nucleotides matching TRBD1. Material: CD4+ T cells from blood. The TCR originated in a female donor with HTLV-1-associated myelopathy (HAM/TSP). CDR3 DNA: TGTGCTAGTGGTTTGGTACTAACAGGGGGCAATTCACCCCTCCACTTT. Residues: CASGLVLTGGNSPLHF.